This entry describes one T cell receptor beta chain. Antigen specificity is unknown. This entry belongs to a study of T-cell memory formation after mild COVID-19. TCRdb processed the 5' RACE reads anew with MiXCR; each CDR3 protein has one entry. The table includes fewer than 350,000 distinct CDR3 sequences, 13% to 15% detected once. The trim removed 0 bases at V and 4 bases at J, leaving 6 bases unmatched. CDR1 is LGHNA and CDR2 is YNFKEQ in the germline V gene. This CDR3 has 16 residues. Study results and caveats: Second-wave clones with a day 37 peak had unconfirmed SARS-CoV-2 specificity. Clones which contracted sat mainly in CM and EM if CD4+, and in EMRA if CD8+.

This chain links TRBV4-2 with TRBJ1-2; the match to TRBD1 covers 9 bases. Sequences were obtained from PBMCs or a T cell subset sorted from them (not recorded which). This receptor was taken from a man aged 18 to 35 who had mild COVID-19 (a few samples of this study predate the infection). Cell type and time point are not known. The DNA of the CDR3 is TGTGCCAGCAGCCAAGAAGGGGACAGGGTTTCCTATGGCTACACCTTC. Translation gives CASSQEGDRVSYGYTF.